This is a list of T cell receptor beta chains from one sample in a study of T cell changes during pregnancy in multiple sclerosis. TCRdb's copy holds only in-frame clones and misses some; the assay was immunoSEQ multiplex PCR. The sample includes about 59,000 clones, approximately 92% of them seen just once. This sample comprised CD4+ T cells from peripheral blood mononuclear cells, obtained before pregnancy. The source is a female donor with multiple sclerosis, enrolled in a pregnancy study. CDR3s include the opening cysteine and the closing phenylalanine or tryptophan. The D gene is left open where the match is weak. Only some rows state a clone size, as once, few, many or a class for expanded clones.

. | TRBJ2-3 | TRBV7-3 | . | TGTGCCACCAGCCGGGACTCACCGAGAGATACGCAGTATTTT | CATSRDSPRDTQYF
. | TRBJ2-1 | TRBV7-2 | . | TGTGCCAGCAGCCCCGGGATTTCCAATGAGCAGTTCTTC | CASSPGISNEQFF
. | TRBJ2-1 | TRBV18 | . | TGTGCCAGCTCACCAGAACTAGTCCCCCCCTACAATGAGCAGTTCTTC | CASSPELVPPYNEQFF
. | TRBJ2-5 | TRBV12-1 | . | TGTGCCAGCAGCTGGGGACAGGACCAAGAGACCCAGTACTTC | CASSWGQDQETQYF
. | TRBJ1-2 | TRBV7-2 | TRBD1 | TGTGCCAGCAGCGCGCGGGACAGGGGGAGCTATGGCTACACCTTC | CASSARDRGSYGYTF
. | TRBJ1-1 | TRBV6-5 | . | TGTGCCAGCACGGCAGGGCGGAACACTGAAGCTTTCTTT | CASTAGRNTEAFF
once | TRBJ2-4 | TRBV4-1 | TRBD2 | TGCGCCAGCAGCCCTTTGGGTAGCGGGAGTGGAAAAAACATTCAGTACTTC | CASSPLGSGSGKNIQYF
. | TRBJ1-2 | TRBV2 | TRBD1 | TGTGCCAGCAGTGAGGGACAGGCGTATTCGAGCGGCTACACCTTC | CASSEGQAYSSGYTF
. | TRBJ2-5 | TRBV10-3 | . | TGTGCCATCAGTGTGGGCAGCCAGCAAGAGACCCAGTACTTC | CAISVGSQQETQYF
. | TRBJ1-1 | TRBV7-9 | . | TGTGCCAGCAGCCGCGACAGAAGTAACACTGAAGCTTTCTTT | CASSRDRSNTEAFF
once | TRBJ2-7 | TRBV9 | . | TGTGCCAGCAGCCGTTTAGGCGGCCTGAGGGGGGAGCAGTACTTC | CASSRLGGLRGEQYF
. | TRBJ1-2 | TRBV25-1 | . | TGTGCCAGCAGTGACGTAGCCGGCTACACCTTC | CASSDVAGYTF
. | TRBJ2-1 | TRBV18 | TRBD1 | TGTGCCAGCTCACGGGACAGAGCCTACAATGAGCAGTTCTTC | CASSRDRAYNEQFF
. | TRBJ2-4 | TRBV5-4 | TRBD2 | TGTGCCAGCAGCATTCGACTAGCGGGAACCAAAAACATTCAGTACTTC | CASSIRLAGTKNIQYF
. | TRBJ1-3 | TRBV6-5 | . | TGTGCCAGCAGTCCGGTGCTCTCTGGAAACACCATATATTTT | CASSPVLSGNTIYF
. | TRBJ1-2 | TRBV7-6 | TRBD1 | TGTGCCAGCAGCCCAGGGACAGGGGGCGACTATGGCTACACCTTC | CASSPGTGGDYGYTF
. | TRBJ1-1 | TRBV19 | TRBD1 | TGTGCCAGTAGTATAGCTGGGACAGGGGGATTTCTGAACACTGAAGCTTTCTTT | CASSIAGTGGFLNTEAFF